This T cell receptor beta chain was found in a study of breast tumors, draining lymph nodes, adjacent tissues. Study results and caveats: Luminal-like breast cancer showed significantly higher tumor–nontumor repertoire similarity than basal-like. Tumor TCR diversity was below lymph nodes but above nontumor tissue. Most tumor T cells seemingly derive from lymph node, then expand in tumor. That most tumor T cells come from lymph nodes remained unproven.

TCRdb fed the multiplex PCR reads into MiXCR, producing one record per CDR3 protein. The table has under 350,000 distinct CDR3 sequences, 30% seen once. Samples came from axillary lymph nodes draining the breast cancer. Only one count was recorded for this clonotype. The antigen is not known. Relative to the germline gene, one junction end is altered; a read error may explain this. The CDR3 totals 15 residues. Per germline, CDR1 MNHNY and CDR2 SVGAGI (reference sequence). Sample: axillary lymph node tissue. This sequence joins TRBV6-6 and TRBJ1-4; D unclear. This TCR was recovered from a female donor with breast cancer. Some clones in this sample may be carry-over from other donors' samples. The CDR3 is CASSYSSPQDEKLLF. As DNA, the CDR3 is TGTGCCAGCAGTTACTCCTCCCCTCAAGACGAAAAACTGCTTTTT.